A single sample gave rise to the 20 T cell receptor beta chains below, sequenced in a study of blood T cell repertoires in COVID-19. Clones were read by immunoSEQ multiplex PCR, and TCRdb kept only the in-frame ones, dropping some. The profile shows a few hundred thousand clones, about 88% of them singletons. Source material: PBMCs or T cells enriched from blood (not recorded which). These TCRs come from a young woman who had been exposed to COVID-19.

The rearrangement joins TRBV7-6 to TRBJ1-2; 10 bases fit TRBD1. The CDR3 has 15 residues. Germline-derived CDR1 and CDR2 are SGHVS and FNYEAQ. The trim removed 1 base at V and 8 bases at J, leaving 7 bases unmatched. The CDR3 region is CASSLETGGAEGYTF. The CDR3 DNA is TGTGCCAGCAGCTTAGAGACAGGGGGCGCAGAAGGCTACACCTTC.

The J gene is TRBJ2-1, the V gene TRBV21-1; the table assigns TRBD1, which was not confirmed against the DNA. TRBV21-1 is described as a pseudogene. The CDR3 is 15 residues long. Here the CDR3 DNA reads TGTGCCAGCAGCCTAGACAGGGGCTACTACAATGAGCAGTTCTTC. Translation: CASSLDRGYYNEQFF.

The rearrangement links TRBV5-6 to TRBJ1-3, with TRBD1 matching over 7 bases. Germline CDR1 and CDR2: SGHDT and YYEEEE. The CDR3 spans 16 residues. Trimming removed 2 bases from V and 0 bases from J; junction bases left unmatched: 5. CDR3 sequence (DNA): TGTGCCAGCAGCTTCCTCGGACAGGCCTCTGGAAACACCATATATTTT. Translating it yields CASSFLGQASGNTIYF.

The chain employs TRBV5-1 and TRBJ2-5; TRBD2 agrees at 12 bases. The CDR3 covers 17 residues. In germline, CDR1 is SGHRS, CDR2 YFSETQ. Trimming cost V 4 bases and J 5 bases; bases outside gene matches: 12. The CDR3 DNA is TGCGCCAGCAGCCCGGGACTAGCGGGCCCCCGGGGGGAGACCCAGTACTTC. This gives the protein CASSPGLAGPRGETQYF.

The chain uses TRBV28 and TRBJ2-7; D perhaps matches TRBD2 (5 bases). The CDR3 contains 11 residues. Trimming took 6 bases from V and 7 from J, leaving 10 bases between them. CDR1 and CDR2 from the germline V gene are MDHEN and SYDVKM. Here the CDR3 DNA reads TGTGCCAGCAGGGAGGACGCGGAGCAGTACTTC. Residues: CASREDAEQYF.

For this clone: Other DNA sequences in the same sample also yield this CDR3. This chain joins TRBV30 and TRBJ1-1; D gene uncertain. V was shortened by 0 bases and J by 5 bases, with 4 bases between the two germline ends. This CDR3 has 11 residues. CDR1 and CDR2 from the germline V gene are GTSNPN and SVGIG (reference sequence). The CDR3 loop is CAWSVQTEAFF. In DNA form, the CDR3 reads TGTGCCTGGAGTGTACAAACTGAAGCTTTCTTT. The variable domain in full, with the rest retrieved from reference TRBV30 and TRBJ1-1, is SQTIHQWPATLVQPVGSPLSLECTVEGTSNPNLYWYRQAAGRGLQLLFYSVGIGQISSEVPQNLSASRPQDRQFILSSKKLLLSDSGFYLCAWSVQTEAFFGQGTRLTVV.

The chain uses TRBV6-4 and TRBJ2-1, with D perhaps matching TRBD1 (7 bases). Trimming took 6 bases from V and 4 from J, leaving 16 bases between them. CDR1 and CDR2 from the germline V gene are MRHNA and SNTAGT. This CDR3 contains 15 residues. CDR3 sequence (DNA): TGTGCCAGCAGGGTAGGGGGGACAGCATACAATGAGCAGTTCTTC. It codes for CASRVGGTAYNEQFF.

Here the CDR3 DNA reads TGTGCCAGCAGTGCCTCCGGGACAGACCCCTACGAGCAGTACTTC. Translated, it gives CASSASGTDPYEQYF. The V call is TRBV27, the J call TRBJ2-7; TRBD1 matches 7 bases. The CDR3 is 15 residues long. CDR1 and CDR2 from the germline V gene are MNHEY and SMNVEV (reference sequence). Trimming removed 5 bases from V and 2 bases from J; junction bases left unmatched: 9.

V is TRBV27 and J is TRBJ2-7, with TRBD1 matching over 7 bases. Germline lookup yields CDR1 MNHEY and CDR2 SMNVEV (reference sequence). V lost 9 bases, J lost 1 base, and 9 bases stayed unmatched. The CDR3 extends over 14 amino acids. CDR3 sequence: CASWRQGGSYEQYF. The CDR3 bases are TGTGCCAGTTGGCGACAGGGCGGATCCTACGAGCAGTACTTC.

The rearrangement uses TRBV10-3 and TRBJ2-2, with 10 bases lining up with TRBD1. CDR1 ENHRY and CDR2 SYGVKD come from the germline V gene. The V and J ends lost 2 bases and 7 bases, in that order; junction bases with no gene match: 10. The CDR3 sequence is 17 residues long. The CDR3 DNA is TGTGCCATCAGTGAGAGGGGACAGGGGCTTTTGGGCGGGGAGCTGTTTTTT. It yields the protein CAISERGQGLLGGELFF.

The chain employs TRBV2 and TRBJ1-5, with TRBD1 identical over 7 bases. Germline trimming cut 2 bases from V and 3 bases from J; bases unmatched to any gene: 10. The CDR3 consists of 17 residues. CDR1 and CDR2 (germline): SNHLY, FYNNEI. The CDR3 bases are TGTGCCAGCAGTGAATGGGGGACAGATTTGATCAATCAGCCCCAGCATTTT. It translates to CASSEWGTDLINQPQHF. Full variable domain (remainder filled in from reference TRBV2 and TRBJ1-5): EPEVTQTPSHQVTQMGQEVILRCVPISNHLYFYWYRQILGQKVEFLVSFYNNEISEKSEIFDDQFSVERPDGSNFTLKIRSTKLEDSAMYFCASSEWGTDLINQPQHFGDGTRLSIL.

J is TRBJ2-1 and V is TRBV21-1; TRBD1, as called in the table, went unchecked against the DNA. TRBV21-1 represents a pseudogene. This CDR3 comprises 19 residues. The CDR3 sequence is CASSKGCGQGKDSYNEQFF. In DNA, the CDR3 is TGTGCCAGCAGCAAAGGGTGCGGACAGGGGAAAGACTCCTACAATGAGCAGTTCTTC.

This chain joins TRBV28 and TRBJ2-1, with D possibly being TRBD2 (6 bases). The CDR3 loop spans 15 amino acids. Trimming removed 3 bases from V and 2 bases from J, with 11 bases in between. Germline CDR1 is MDHEN and CDR2 is SYDVKM. CDR3 coding DNA: TGTGCCAGCAGTTTTCATAGCGGCCCCTACAATGAGCAGTTCTTC. Amino acid sequence: CASSFHSGPYNEQFF.

This chain joins TRBV18 and TRBJ2-6; 10 bases are shared with TRBD1. J gave up 1 base and V 2 bases, and 5 bases lay outside the gene matches. There are 18 residues in the CDR3. From germline, CDR1 is KGHSH and CDR2 LQKENI. The chain's CDR3 is CASSPLGTGESGANVLTF. The CDR3 coding sequence is TGTGCCAGCTCACCATTGGGGACAGGGGAGTCTGGGGCCAACGTCCTGACTTTC.

To note about this clone: The identical CDR3 is also encoded by other nucleotide sequences in the sample. V usage is TRBV5-4 and J usage is TRBJ1-1; D not certain. The CDR3 has 12 residues. The germline V and J ends were trimmed by 4 bases and 5 bases, with 9 bases remaining between them. The germline CDR1 and CDR2 sequences are SGHNT and YYREEE (reference sequence). CDR3 DNA: TGTGCCAGCAGCCGGGGTGGGACTGAAGCTTTCTTT. Translated, it gives CASSRGGTEAFF. Full variable domain (rest looked up from reference TRBV5-4 and TRBJ1-1): ETGVTQSPTHLIKTRGQQVTLRCSSQSGHNTVSWYQQALGQGPQFIFQYYREEENGRGNFPPRFSGLQFPNYSSELNVNALELDDSALYLCASSRGGTEAFFGQGTRLTVV.

V and J are TRBV10-2 and TRBJ2-4; D is perhaps TRBD1 (6 bases). Trimming removed 0 bases at V and 3 bases at J, with 12 bases between. Germline CDR1 is WSHSY and CDR2 is SAAADI. The CDR3 extends over 16 amino acids. CDR3 loop: CASSESAGAGKNIQYF. The CDR3 bases are TGCGCCAGCAGTGAGTCGGCAGGGGCGGGCAAAAACATTCAGTACTTC.

The chain couples TRBV6-5 to TRBJ2-7, with TRBD1 identical over 9 bases. From germline, CDR1 is MNHEY and CDR2 SVGAGI. With V trimmed by 0 bases and J by 3 bases, 6 bases remained unmatched. The CDR3 loop spans 16 amino acids. The CDR3 DNA sequence: TGTGCCAGCAGTTACTCTACCGGGACAGGGTTCTACGAGCAGTACTTC. Amino acid sequence: CASSYSTGTGFYEQYF.

This chain links TRBV29-1 with TRBJ2-5; D is possibly TRBD2 (5 bases). Germline V lookup: CDR1 SQVTM, CDR2 ANQGSEA. The V gene lost 4 bases and the J gene lost 5 bases, with 11 bases spanning the gap. CDR3 length equals 12 residues. This CDR3 reads CSVGQAGETQYF. The CDR3 DNA follows: TGCAGCGTTGGGCAGGCGGGTGAGACCCAGTACTTC.

Of note for this clone: The same CDR3 can be traced to other DNA sequences in this sample. V gene TRBV7-9 combines with J gene TRBJ1-2, with D perhaps TRBD1 (5 bases). The V and J ends lost 0 bases and 5 bases respectively, with 7 bases between them. Looked up from germline, CDR1 is SEHNR and CDR2 is FQNEAQ (reference sequence). The CDR3 has 13 residues. The CDR3 protein is CASSLAAGYGYTF. The CDR3 DNA reads TGTGCCAGCAGCTTAGCGGCAGGGTATGGCTACACCTTC.

This clone was seen only a few times. This same CDR3 is encoded by further DNA sequences in the sample. The genes are TRBV5-1 and TRBJ2-2, with D uncertain. Between the trimmed V and J ends, which lost 0 bases and 6 bases, there was a span of 6 bases. The CDR3 contains 13 residues. Germline-derived CDR1 and CDR2 are SGHRS and YFSETQ. CDR3 protein: CASSLALSGELFF. The CDR3 nucleotides read TGCGCCAGCAGCTTGGCACTATCCGGGGAGCTGTTTTTT.